The clone carrying this T cell receptor beta chain was seen a few times. What it binds is not known. The V and J ends lost 0 bases and 4 bases, in that order; junction bases with no gene match: 12. The CDR3 consists of 17 residues. Germline CDR1 SQVTM, CDR2 ANQGSEA. Each CDR3 protein gets one entry after TCRdb re-called the 5' RACE reads with MiXCR. The sample has around 30,000 distinct CDR3 sequences; about 7% are singletons. The sample is drawn from a study of CD8 T cells in ankylosing spondylitis. Findings and limits, study-wide: Significant enrichment of disease-linked clones was reported in matched ankylosing spondylitis synovial fluid.

This chain uses TRBV29-1 with TRBJ2-1; 7 positions match TRBD2. The specimen sequenced was blood, either unsorted or a sorted T cell fraction (not recorded which). This clonotype was sampled from a male donor with ankylosing spondylitis or in good health (not recorded which). The CDR3 is CSVEDRSSGTPYNEQFF. For the CDR3, the DNA is TGCAGCGTTGAAGATCGTTCTAGCGGAACTCCTTACAATGAGCAGTTCTTC.